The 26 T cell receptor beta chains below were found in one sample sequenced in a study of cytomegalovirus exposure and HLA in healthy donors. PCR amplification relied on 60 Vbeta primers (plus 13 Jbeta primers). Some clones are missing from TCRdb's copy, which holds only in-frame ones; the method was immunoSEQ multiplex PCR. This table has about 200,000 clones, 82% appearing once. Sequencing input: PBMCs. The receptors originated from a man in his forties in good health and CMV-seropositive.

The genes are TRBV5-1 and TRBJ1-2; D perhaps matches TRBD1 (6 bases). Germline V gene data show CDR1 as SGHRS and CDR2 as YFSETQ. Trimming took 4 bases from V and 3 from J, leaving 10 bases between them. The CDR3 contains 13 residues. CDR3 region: CASSRDTDYGYTF. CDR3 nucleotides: TGCGCCAGCAGCCGGGACACAGACTATGGCTACACCTTC.

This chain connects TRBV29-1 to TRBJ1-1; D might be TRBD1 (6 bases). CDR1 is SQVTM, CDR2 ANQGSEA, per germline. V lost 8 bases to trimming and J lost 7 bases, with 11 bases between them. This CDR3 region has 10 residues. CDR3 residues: CSIQGYEAFF. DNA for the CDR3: TGCAGCATACAGGGATATGAAGCTTTCTTT.

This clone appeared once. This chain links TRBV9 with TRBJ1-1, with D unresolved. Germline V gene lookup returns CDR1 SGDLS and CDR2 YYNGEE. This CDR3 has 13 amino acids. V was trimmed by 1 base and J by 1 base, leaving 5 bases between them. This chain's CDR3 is CASSVSGNTEAFF. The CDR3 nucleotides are TGTGCCAGCAGCGTATCGGGGAACACTGAAGCTTTCTTT.

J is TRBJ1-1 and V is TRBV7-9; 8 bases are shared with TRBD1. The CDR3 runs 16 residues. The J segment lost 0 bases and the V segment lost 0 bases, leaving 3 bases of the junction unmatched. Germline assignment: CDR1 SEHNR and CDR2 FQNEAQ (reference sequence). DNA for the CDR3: TGTGCCAGCAGCTTAGCCGGGACAGGCATGAACACTGAAGCTTTCTTT. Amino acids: CASSLAGTGMNTEAFF.

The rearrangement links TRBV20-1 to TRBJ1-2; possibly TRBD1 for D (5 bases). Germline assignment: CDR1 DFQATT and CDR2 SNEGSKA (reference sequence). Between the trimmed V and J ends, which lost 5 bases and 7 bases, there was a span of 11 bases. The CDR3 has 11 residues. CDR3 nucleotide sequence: TGCAGTGCTTCGGGGGACTCTGGCTACACCTTC. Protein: CSASGDSGYTF.

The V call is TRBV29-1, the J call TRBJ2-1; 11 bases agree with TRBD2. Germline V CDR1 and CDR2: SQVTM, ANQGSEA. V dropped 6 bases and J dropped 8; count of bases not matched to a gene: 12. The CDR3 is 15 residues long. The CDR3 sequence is CSVAGTGTSGYEQFF. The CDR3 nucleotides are TGCAGCGTCGCTGGGACCGGGACTAGCGGATATGAGCAGTTCTTC.

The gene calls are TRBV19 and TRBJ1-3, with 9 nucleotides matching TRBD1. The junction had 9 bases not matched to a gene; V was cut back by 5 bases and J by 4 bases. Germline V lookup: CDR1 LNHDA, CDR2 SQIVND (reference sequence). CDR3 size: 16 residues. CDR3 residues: CASSPGGQGLGNTIYF. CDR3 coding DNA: TGTGCCAGTAGTCCGGGGGGACAGGGATTGGGAAACACCATATATTTT.

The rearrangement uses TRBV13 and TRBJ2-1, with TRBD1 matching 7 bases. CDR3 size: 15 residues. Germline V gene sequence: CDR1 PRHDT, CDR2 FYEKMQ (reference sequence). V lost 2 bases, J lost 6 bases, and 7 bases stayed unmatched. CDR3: CASSLWGQGVNEQFF. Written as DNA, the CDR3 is TGTGCCAGCAGCTTATGGGGGCAGGGGGTCAATGAGCAGTTCTTC. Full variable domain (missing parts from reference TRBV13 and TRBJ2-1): AAGVIQSPRHLIKEKRETATLKCYPIPRHDTVYWYQQGPGQDPQFLISFYEKMQSDKGSIPDRFSAQQFSDYHSELNMSSLELGDSALYFCASSLWGQGVNEQFFGPGTRLTVL.

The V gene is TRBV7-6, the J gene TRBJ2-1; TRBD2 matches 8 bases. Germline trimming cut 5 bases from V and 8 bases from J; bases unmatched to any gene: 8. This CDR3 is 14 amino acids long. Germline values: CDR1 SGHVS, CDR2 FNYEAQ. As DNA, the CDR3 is TGTGCCAGCAGCCACGGGACTAGAGGGTATGAGCAGTTCTTC. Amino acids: CASSHGTRGYEQFF.

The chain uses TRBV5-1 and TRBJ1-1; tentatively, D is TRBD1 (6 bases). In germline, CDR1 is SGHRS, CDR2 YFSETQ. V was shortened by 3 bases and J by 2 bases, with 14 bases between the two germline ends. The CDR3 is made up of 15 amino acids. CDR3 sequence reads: CASSSGQTLNTEAFF. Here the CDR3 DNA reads TGCGCCAGCAGCTCCGGACAGACCCTCAACACTGAAGCTTTCTTT.

DNA of the CDR3: TGTGCCAGCAGCTTGAGTCCTACCTACGAGCAGTACTTC. It specifies CASSLSPTYEQYF. The chain recombines TRBV11-2 with TRBJ2-7; the D is unclear. The CDR3 loop spans 13 amino acids. Germline V CDR1 and CDR2: SGHAT, FQNNGV. Deletions cut 3 bases from V and 2 bases from J, with 8 bases between.

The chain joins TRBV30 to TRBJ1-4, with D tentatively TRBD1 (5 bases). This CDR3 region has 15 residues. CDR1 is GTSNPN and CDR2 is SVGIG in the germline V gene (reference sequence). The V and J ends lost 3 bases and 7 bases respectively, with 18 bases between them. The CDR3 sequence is CAWSLERPGGEKLFF. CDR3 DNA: TGTGCCTGGAGCCTCGAAAGGCCCGGGGGTGAAAAACTGTTTTTT.

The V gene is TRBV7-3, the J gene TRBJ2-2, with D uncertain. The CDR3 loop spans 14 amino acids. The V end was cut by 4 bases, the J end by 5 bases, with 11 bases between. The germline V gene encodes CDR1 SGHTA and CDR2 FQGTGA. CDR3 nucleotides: TGTGCCAGCAGCTCGAGCGCCCAGACCGGGGAGCTGTTTTTT. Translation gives CASSSSAQTGELFF.

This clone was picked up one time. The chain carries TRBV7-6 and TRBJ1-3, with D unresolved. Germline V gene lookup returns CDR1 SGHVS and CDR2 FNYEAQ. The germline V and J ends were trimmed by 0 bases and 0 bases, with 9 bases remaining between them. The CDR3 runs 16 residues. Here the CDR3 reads CASSLALWSSGNTIYF. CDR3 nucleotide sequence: TGTGCCAGCAGCTTAGCGTTGTGGAGCTCTGGAAACACCATATATTTT.

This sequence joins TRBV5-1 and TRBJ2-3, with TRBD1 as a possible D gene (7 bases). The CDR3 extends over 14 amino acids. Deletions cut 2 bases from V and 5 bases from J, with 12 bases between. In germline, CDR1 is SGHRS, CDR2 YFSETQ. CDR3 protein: CASSLNRGGDTQYF. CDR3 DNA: TGCGCCAGCAGCTTAAACAGGGGAGGAGATACGCAGTATTTT.

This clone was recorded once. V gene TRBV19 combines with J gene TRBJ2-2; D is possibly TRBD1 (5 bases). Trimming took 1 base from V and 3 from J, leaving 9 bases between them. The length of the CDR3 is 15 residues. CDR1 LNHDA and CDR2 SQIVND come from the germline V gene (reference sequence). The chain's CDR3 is CASSIVRQYTGELFF. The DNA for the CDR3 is TGTGCCAGTAGTATAGTAAGACAGTACACCGGGGAGCTGTTTTTT.

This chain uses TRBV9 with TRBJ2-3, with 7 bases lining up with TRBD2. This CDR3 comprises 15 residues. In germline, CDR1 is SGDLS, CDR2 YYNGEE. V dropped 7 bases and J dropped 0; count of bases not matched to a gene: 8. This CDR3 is CASGEGGTSTDTQYF. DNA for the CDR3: TGTGCCAGCGGGGAGGGCGGGACTAGCACAGATACGCAGTATTTT.

CDR3: CASSFGQSQYF. CDR3 sequence (DNA): TGTGCCAGCAGCTTTGGACAGTCTCAGTACTTC. This sequence joins TRBV11-2 and TRBJ2-4; the D gene is possibly TRBD1 (6 bases). V lost 3 bases and J lost 12, with 9 bases in between. This CDR3 is 11 amino acids long. CDR1 SGHAT and CDR2 FQNNGV come from the germline V gene.

In DNA, the CDR3 is TGTGCCAGCAGTTTCGACTATGGCTACACCTTC. It yields the protein CASSFDYGYTF. The chain joins TRBV7-9 to TRBJ1-2, with D uncertain. The CDR3 runs to 11 residues. The germline V and J ends were trimmed by 6 bases and 3 bases, with 5 bases remaining between them. CDR1 and CDR2 (germline): SEHNR, FQNEAQ (reference sequence). The full variable domain, with the rest looked up from reference TRBV7-9 and TRBJ1-2, is DTGVSQNPRHKITKRGQNVTFRCDPISEHNRLYWYRQTLGQGPEFLTYFQNEAQLEKSRLLSDRFSAERPKGSFSTLEIQRTEQGDSAMYLCASSFDYGYTFGSGTRLTVV.

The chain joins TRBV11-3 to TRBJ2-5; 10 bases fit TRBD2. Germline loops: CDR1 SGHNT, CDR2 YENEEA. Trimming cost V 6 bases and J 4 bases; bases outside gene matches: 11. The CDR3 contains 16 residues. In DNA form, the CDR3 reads TGTGCCAGCAGTTCCGGGACTAGCGCTTTTCGAGAGACCCAGTACTTC. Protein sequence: CASSSGTSAFRETQYF. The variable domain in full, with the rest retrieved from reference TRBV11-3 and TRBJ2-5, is EAGVVQSPRYKIIEKKQPVAFWCNPISGHNTLYWYLQNLGQGPELLIRYENEEAVDDSQLPKDRFSAERLKGVDSTLKIQPAELGDSAVYLCASSSGTSAFRETQYFGPGTRLLVL.

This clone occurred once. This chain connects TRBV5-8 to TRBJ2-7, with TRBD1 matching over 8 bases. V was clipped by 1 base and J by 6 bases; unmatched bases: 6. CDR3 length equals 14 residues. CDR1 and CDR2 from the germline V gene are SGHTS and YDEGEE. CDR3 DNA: TGTGCCAGCAGCTTGTTACGGACAGGGCGCGAGCAGTACGTC. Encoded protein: CASSLLRTGREQYV.

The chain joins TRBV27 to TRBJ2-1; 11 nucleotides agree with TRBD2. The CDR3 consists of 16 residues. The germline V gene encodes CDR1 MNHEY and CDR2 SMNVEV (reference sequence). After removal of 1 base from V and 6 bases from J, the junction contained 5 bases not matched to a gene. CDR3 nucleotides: TGTGCCAGCAGTTTATTACTAGCGGGAGTGATCAATGAGCAGTTCTTC. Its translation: CASSLLLAGVINEQFF.

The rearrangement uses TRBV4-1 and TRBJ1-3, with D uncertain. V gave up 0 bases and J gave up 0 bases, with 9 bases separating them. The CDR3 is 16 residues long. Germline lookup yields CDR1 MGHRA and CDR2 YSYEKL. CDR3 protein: CASSQERSGSGNTIYF. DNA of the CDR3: TGCGCCAGCAGCCAAGAAAGATCCGGCTCTGGAAACACCATATATTTT.

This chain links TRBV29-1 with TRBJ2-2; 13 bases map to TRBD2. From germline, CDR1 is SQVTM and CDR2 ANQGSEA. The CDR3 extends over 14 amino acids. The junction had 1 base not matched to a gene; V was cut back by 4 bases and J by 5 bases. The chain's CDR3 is CSVAGLAGTGELFF. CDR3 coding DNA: TGCAGCGTTGCGGGACTAGCGGGAACCGGGGAGCTGTTTTTT.

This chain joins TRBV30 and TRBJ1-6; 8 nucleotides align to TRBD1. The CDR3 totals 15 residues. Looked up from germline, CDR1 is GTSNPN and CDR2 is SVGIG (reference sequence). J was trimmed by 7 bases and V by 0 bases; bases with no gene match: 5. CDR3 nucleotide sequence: TGTGCCTGGAGTGTACGGACAGGGCGGAATTCACCCCTCCACTTT. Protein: CAWSVRTGRNSPLHF. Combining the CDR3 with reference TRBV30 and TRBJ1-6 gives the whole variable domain SQTIHQWPATLVQPVGSPLSLECTVEGTSNPNLYWYRQAAGRGLQLLFYSVGIGQISSEVPQNLSASRPQDRQFILSSKKLLLSDSGFYLCAWSVRTGRNSPLHFGNGTRLTVT.

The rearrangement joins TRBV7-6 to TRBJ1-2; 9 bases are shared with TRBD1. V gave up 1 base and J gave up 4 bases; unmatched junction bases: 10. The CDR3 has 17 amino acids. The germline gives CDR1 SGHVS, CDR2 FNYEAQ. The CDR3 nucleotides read TGTGCCAGCAGCTTAGTCGGGGGGACAGGGATCGGCTATGGCTACACCTTC. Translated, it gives CASSLVGGTGIGYGYTF.